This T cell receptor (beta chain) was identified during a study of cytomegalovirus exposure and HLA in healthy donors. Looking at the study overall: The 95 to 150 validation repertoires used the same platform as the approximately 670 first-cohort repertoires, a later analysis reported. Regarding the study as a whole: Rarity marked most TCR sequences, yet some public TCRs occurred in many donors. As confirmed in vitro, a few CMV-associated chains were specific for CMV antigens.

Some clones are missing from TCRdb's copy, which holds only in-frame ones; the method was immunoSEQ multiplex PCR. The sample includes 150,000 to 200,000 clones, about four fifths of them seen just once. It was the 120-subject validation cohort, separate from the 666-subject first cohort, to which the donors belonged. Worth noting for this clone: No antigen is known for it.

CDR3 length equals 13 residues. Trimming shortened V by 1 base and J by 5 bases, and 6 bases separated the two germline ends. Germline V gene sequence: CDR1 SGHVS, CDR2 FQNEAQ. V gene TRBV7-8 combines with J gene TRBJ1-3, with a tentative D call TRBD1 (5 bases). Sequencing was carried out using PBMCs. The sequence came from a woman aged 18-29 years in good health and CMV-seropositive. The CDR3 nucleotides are TGTGCCAGCAGCTTAGACAGGAGAAACACCATATATTTT. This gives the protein CASSLDRRNTIYF.